The 23 T cell receptor beta chains reported below all come from one sample, sequenced in a study of blood T cells in healthy people across ages (dated by TCRdb to the mid-2010s). Library preparation used 5' RACE. Sequencing was carried out with an Illumina HiSeq 2500. The second PCR ran for roughly 7 to 11 cycles and used a J-beta primer mix along with a sample-barcoded 5' primer. Using fastp trimming at Q25 and MiXCR clonotype assembly, TCRdb reanalyzed the public sequencing data and kept in-frame beta chains. Each CDR3 protein appears once, grouped with its most common genes and DNA. This sample has roughly 1.4 million distinct CDR3 sequences in its table, and around 59% of those were observed once. The leading ten clones occupy roughly 6.3% of the sample. The sample comprised blood. The receptors come from a man between 18 and 35 years old in good health.

This clonotype showed up just once. The V call is TRBV7-2, the J call TRBJ1-6; tentatively, D is TRBD1 (5 bases). Between the trimmed V and J ends, which lost 5 bases and 11 bases, there was a span of 13 bases. CDR1 SGHTA and CDR2 FQGNSA come from the germline V gene. This CDR3 region has 13 residues. The CDR3 nucleotides read TGTGCCAGCAGCGACAGTCCTGGCGCACCCCTCCACTTT. It specifies CASSDSPGAPLHF.

The V call is TRBV20-1, the J call TRBJ2-3; D remains ambiguous. This CDR3 is 12 amino acids long. Trimming left V 4 bases short and J 6 bases short, with 11 bases between. The V gene's germline CDR1 is DFQATT and CDR2 SNEGSKA (reference sequence). The CDR3 loop reads CSANLRLDTQYF. DNA of the CDR3: TGCAGTGCTAACCTCCGTTTGGATACGCAGTATTTT.

J is TRBJ2-1 and V is TRBV12-3 or TRBV12-4; 8 bases match TRBD2. The CDR3 contains 15 residues. Trimming removed 6 bases from V and 0 bases from J; junction bases left unmatched: 4. CDR3 residues: CASRQSGSSYNEQFF. DNA of the CDR3: TGTGCCAGCAGGCAGAGCGGGAGCTCCTACAATGAGCAGTTCTTC.

Here the CDR3 DNA reads TGCAGCGTCGGGCGGGACGGAAATTCACCCCTCCACTTT. Translation gives CSVGRDGNSPLHF. This sequence joins TRBV29-1 and TRBJ1-6; TRBD1 might be the D (5 bases). This CDR3 region has 13 residues. V gave up 6 bases and J gave up 7 bases, with 13 bases separating them. CDR1 SQVTM and CDR2 ANQGSEA come from the germline V gene.

The chain carries TRBV4-3 and TRBJ2-1; D perhaps matches TRBD2 (6 bases). Per germline, CDR1 LGHNA and CDR2 YSLEER. V lost 1 base, J lost 0 bases, and 13 bases lay in between. CDR3 length: 17 residues. The DNA for the CDR3 is TGCGCCAGCAGCCAAGCCCACGGGGGAAGCTCCTACAATGAGCAGTTCTTC. Translating it yields CASSQAHGGSSYNEQFF.

This clonotype was seen a few times. This chain connects TRBV10-3 to TRBJ2-5; D gene unclear. The germline gives CDR1 ENHRY, CDR2 SYGVKD. This CDR3 spans 13 amino acids. Trimming took off 4 bases at V and 2 bases at J, with 8 bases between the two ends. The CDR3 nucleotides read TGTGCCATCAGTGTAAGGCAACAAGAGACCCAGTACTTC. Encoded protein: CAISVRQQETQYF.

With respect to this clonotype: A read error may account for a junction end that differs from germline. The rearrangement joins TRBV25-1 to TRBJ2-3, with D perhaps TRBD2 (6 bases). The germline V gene encodes CDR1 MGHDK and CDR2 SYGVNS. The CDR3 has 14 amino acids. The CDR3 loop reads CVSSERAGVGTQYF. The CDR3 region has the DNA TGTGTCAGCAGTGAGCGGGCAGGAGTCGGTACGCAGTATTTT.

V gene TRBV2 combines with J gene TRBJ2-1; the D is unclear. This CDR3 region has 11 residues. Germline CDR1 SNHLY, CDR2 FYNNEI. Between the trimmed V and J ends, which lost 11 bases and 7 bases, there was a span of 12 bases. The CDR3 sequence is CAAFYGNEQFF. The CDR3 DNA is TGTGCCGCCTTCTACGGGAATGAGCAGTTCTTC.

The V and J genes are TRBV7-2 and TRBJ2-1, with 10 positions matching TRBD2. The V gene end was trimmed by 5 bases and the J gene end by 0 bases; junction bases not matched to a gene: 13. In germline, CDR1 is SGHTA, CDR2 FQGNSA. This CDR3 contains 19 residues. The CDR3 loop reads CASSPAQAGGNSSYNEQFF. CDR3 nucleotide sequence: TGTGCCAGCAGCCCCGCCCAAGCGGGGGGGAATAGCTCCTACAATGAGCAGTTCTTC. Based on the CDR3 plus reference TRBV7-2 and TRBJ2-1, the full variable domain is GAGVSQSPSNKVTEKGKDVELRCDPISGHTALYWYRQSLGQGLEFLIYFQGNSAPDKSGLPSDRFSAERTGGSVSTLTIQRTQQEDSAVYLCASSPAQAGGNSSYNEQFFGPGTRLTVL.

Of note for this clonotype: The junction and the germline gene differ at one end; a read error may be behind it. The chain joins TRBV5-1 to TRBJ2-6, with D perhaps matching TRBD1 (5 bases). The CDR3 sequence is 15 residues long. Per germline, CDR1 SGHRS and CDR2 YFSETQ. The CDR3 spells CASSPYDSGANILTF. DNA of the CDR3: TGCGCCAGCAGCCCCTATGACTCTGGGGCCAACATCCTGACTTTC. Complete variable domain (other parts from reference TRBV5-1 and TRBJ2-6): KAGVTQTPRYLIKTRGQQVTLSCSPISGHRSVSWYQQTPGQGLQFLFEYFSETQRNKGNFPGRFSGRQFSNSRSEMNVSTLELGDSALYLCASSPYDSGANILTFGAGSRLTVL.

This clonotype was detected a few times. This chain uses TRBV12-3 or TRBV12-4 with TRBJ2-1; the match to TRBD2 covers 14 bases. The CDR3 is 16 residues long. With 6 bases clipped from V and 4 bases from J, the junction kept 5 bases outside the gene matches. CDR3 in amino acids: CASRPGLAGVYNEQFF. In DNA form, the CDR3 reads TGTGCCAGCAGGCCGGGACTAGCGGGGGTTTACAATGAGCAGTTCTTC.

The CDR3 DNA reads as TGTGCCAGCAGCCAATTCTCAGGGTCGAGTGAGCAGTTCTTC. This encodes CASSQFSGSSEQFF. The V gene is TRBV3-1, the J gene TRBJ2-1; D possibly corresponds to TRBD1 (5 bases). This CDR3 spans 14 amino acids. V dropped 2 bases and J dropped 9 bases, with 14 bases sitting between them. Looked up from germline, CDR1 is LGHDT and CDR2 is YNNKEL (reference sequence).

The chain carries TRBV27 and TRBJ2-1; no clear D. The J call is uncertain, as TRBJ2-7 better fits the DNA end. The germline CDR1 and CDR2 sequences are MNHEY and SMNVEV (reference sequence). The CDR3 has 15 amino acids. Here the CDR3 DNA reads TGTGCCAGCAGCCTAGGGCTCGGCTCCTACAATGAGCAGTACTTC. It encodes CASSLGLGSYNEQYF.

This clonotype turned up a few times. V gene TRBV6-5 combines with J gene TRBJ2-5; D is perhaps TRBD2 (6 bases). The CDR3 runs 14 residues. Per germline, CDR1 MNHEY and CDR2 SVGAGI. V gave up 6 bases and J gave up 2 bases, with 13 bases separating them. For the CDR3, the DNA is TGTGCCAGCAGCCTCGGGAGTGAGCAAGAGACCCAGTACTTC. Its translation is CASSLGSEQETQYF.

This clonotype appeared a few times. The rearrangement uses TRBV10-3 and TRBJ2-3, with 10 bases matching TRBD1. Germline-derived CDR1 and CDR2 are ENHRY and SYGVKD. V shed 10 bases and J 4 bases; nucleotides not matched to a gene: 5. CDR3 size: 13 residues. CDR3 nucleotides: TGTGCCACCCGGACAGGGGGGGCAGATACGCAGTATTTT. Translation gives CATRTGGADTQYF.

This clonotype was counted once. The gene calls are TRBV20-1 and TRBJ2-2; TRBD2 might be the D (6 bases). The germline CDR1 and CDR2 sequences are DFQATT and SNEGSKA (reference sequence). CDR3 size: 13 residues. V lost 7 bases, J lost 4 bases, and 13 bases lay in between. The CDR3, as DNA: TGCAGTGGCCGGCGGGAAATCACCGGGGAGCTGTTTTTT. This codes for CSGRREITGELFF.

This clonotype was recorded a few times. The chain employs TRBV20-1 and TRBJ2-5; D may be TRBD1 or TRBD2 (5 bases each). The J call is doubtful: the DNA matches TRBJ2-7 better. The CDR3 length is 13 residues. Germline CDR1 and CDR2: DFQATT and SNEGSKA (reference sequence). The CDR3 loop reads CSARPGLLGEQYF. The CDR3 nucleotides are TGCAGTGCTAGACCGGGGCTCCTGGGCGAGCAGTACTTC.

The rearrangement uses TRBV29-1 and TRBJ2-7; 13 bases agree with TRBD2. Germline assignment: CDR1 SQVTM and CDR2 ANQGSEA. J gave up 6 bases and V 4 bases, and 6 bases lay outside the gene matches. The CDR3 contains 14 residues. CDR3 residues: CSVARTSGRPEQYF. CDR3 DNA sequence: TGCAGCGTTGCCCGGACTAGCGGGAGACCCGAGCAGTACTTC.

This clonotype was counted only a few times. The V and J genes are TRBV7-8 and TRBJ1-2; D gene uncertain. V was trimmed by 4 bases and J by 13 bases, leaving 10 bases between them. From germline, CDR1 is SGHVS and CDR2 FQNEAQ. The CDR3 totals 10 residues. DNA of the CDR3: TGTGCCAGCAGCTCAATTCGTTTCACCTTC. Its translation is CASSSIRFTF.

The rearrangement joins TRBV6-5 to TRBJ2-7; tentative D call: TRBD2 (6 bases). CDR1 is MNHEY and CDR2 is SVGAGI in the germline V gene. Trimming shortened V by 6 bases and J by 3 bases, and 15 bases separated the two germline ends. The CDR3 has 14 residues. The CDR3, as DNA: TGTGCCAGCAGCCGAAACGGGAGAGGCTACGAGCAGTACTTC. Translated, it gives CASSRNGRGYEQYF.

This sequence joins TRBV12-3 or TRBV12-4 and TRBJ1-1; D is unclear. V was shortened by 3 bases and J by 0 bases, with 14 bases between the two germline ends. CDR3 size: 16 residues. The CDR3 is CASSFFSVHVNTEAFF. CDR3 DNA: TGTGCCAGCAGTTTTTTTTCAGTGCATGTGAACACTGAAGCTTTCTTT.

V is TRBV20-1 and J is TRBJ2-7, with D possibly TRBD2 on 5 matching bases. CDR3 length: 14 residues. Trimming pared 3 bases from V and 7 bases from J, leaving 19 bases between. The V gene's germline CDR1 is DFQATT and CDR2 SNEGSKA (reference sequence). Written as DNA, the CDR3 is TGCAGTGCTAGTGTCAGCGGACCATACAATGAGCAGTACTTC. Translated: CSASVSGPYNEQYF.

The rearrangement links TRBV5-1 to TRBJ2-7; 10 bases fit TRBD2. The CDR3 covers 15 residues. Germline V gene sequence: CDR1 SGHRS, CDR2 YFSETQ. V lost 5 bases, J lost 2 bases, and 7 bases stayed unmatched. The CDR3 DNA sequence: TGCGCCAGCAGTTCTGCTAGCGGGAGTACCTACGAGCAGTACTTC. As protein: CASSSASGSTYEQYF.